Presented here are 29 T cell receptor beta chains from one specimen sequenced in a study of cytomegalovirus exposure and HLA in healthy donors. This PCR relied on a set of 60 Vbeta primers and 13 Jbeta primers. Method: immunoSEQ multiplex PCR; TCRdb's copy keeps in-frame clones and lacks some. The table records around 130,000 clones, approximately 78% of them present only once. Sequencing was performed on PBMCs. The receptors shown here come from a middle-aged man in good health and CMV-seronegative.

The chain combines TRBV11-2 with TRBJ2-5; D not resolved. The germline CDR1 and CDR2 sequences are SGHAT and FQNNGV. Trimming left V 3 bases short and J 1 base short, with 9 bases between. This CDR3 spans 14 amino acids. CDR3 sequence reads: CASSFGVTQETQYF. CDR3 in DNA: TGTGCCAGCAGCTTCGGAGTGACCCAAGAGACCCAGTACTTC.

This clone has a single count. V usage is TRBV19 and J usage is TRBJ2-3; 9 bases line up with TRBD2. The germline gives CDR1 LNHDA, CDR2 SQIVND (reference sequence). The CDR3 length is 16 residues. J lost 0 bases, V lost 3 bases, and 4 bases had no gene match. The CDR3 spells CASSIWLAGSTDTQYF. CDR3 nucleotides: TGTGCCAGTAGTATCTGGCTAGCGGGAAGCACAGATACGCAGTATTTT.

The rearrangement uses TRBV30 and TRBJ2-1; D gene ambiguous. Per germline, CDR1 GTSNPN and CDR2 SVGIG (reference sequence). The CDR3 consists of 11 residues. V shed 5 bases and J shed 9 bases, with 11 bases lying between them. CDR3 protein: CAWCLGSEQFF. CDR3 coding DNA: TGTGCCTGGTGCCTTGGCAGTGAGCAGTTCTTC.

This clone was recorded only once. An end of the junction differs from the germline gene, which may be a read error. The chain employs TRBV4-3 and TRBJ2-4; 7 bases are a match to TRBD2. In germline, CDR1 is LGHNA, CDR2 YSLEER. This CDR3 is 17 amino acids long. CDR3 bases: TGCGCCAGCAGCCAATCGTCGGGGGGTCTTGACAAAAACAGTCAGTACTTC. Protein: CASSQSSGGLDKNSQYF.

V is TRBV27 and J is TRBJ1-2; 9 bases are shared with TRBD1. Germline V lookup: CDR1 MNHEY, CDR2 SMNVEV (reference sequence). V shed 7 bases, J shed 6 bases, and the junction held 6 bases outside the gene matches. The CDR3 length is 13 residues. CDR3 amino acids: CASTGTGHNGYTF. DNA for the CDR3: TGTGCCAGCACCGGGACAGGGCATAATGGCTACACCTTC.

This clone was picked up one time. The chain links TRBV13 to TRBJ2-5; TRBD1 might be the D (6 bases). The V gene's germline CDR1 is PRHDT and CDR2 FYEKMQ (reference sequence). Trimming removed 4 bases from V and 1 base from J, with 10 bases in between. The length of the CDR3 is 14 residues. The DNA for the CDR3 is TGTGCCAGCAGCTCCGGGACAATCCAAGAGACCCAGTACTTC. Its translation is CASSSGTIQETQYF.

This clone appeared once. This chain links TRBV30 with TRBJ1-1, with no clear D. V dropped 4 bases and J dropped 2 bases, with 8 bases sitting between them. The CDR3 extends over 12 amino acids. Germline-derived CDR1 and CDR2 are GTSNPN and SVGIG (reference sequence). The CDR3 DNA reads TGTGCCTGGATTGAGTATAACACTGAAGCTTTCTTT. Translated, it gives CAWIEYNTEAFF.

V and J are TRBV19 and TRBJ1-4; D is unresolved. Germline V lookup: CDR1 LNHDA, CDR2 SQIVND (reference sequence). V was trimmed by 6 bases and J by 8 bases, leaving 19 bases between them. The CDR3 is 15 amino acids. The CDR3 sequence is CASRPSGRVNEKLFF. DNA for the CDR3: TGTGCCAGTAGGCCCTCGGGAAGGGTAAACGAAAAACTGTTTTTT. Based on the CDR3 plus reference TRBV19 and TRBJ1-4, the full variable domain is DGGITQSPKYLFRKEGQNVTLSCEQNLNHDAMYWYRQDPGQGLRLIYYSQIVNDFQKGDIAEGYSVSREKKESFPLTVTSAQKNPTAFYLCASRPSGRVNEKLFFGSGTQLSVL.

This clone was counted a few times. V is TRBV6-6 and J is TRBJ1-2, with 7 bases aligning to TRBD1. The germline CDR1 and CDR2 sequences are MNHNY and SVGAGI (reference sequence). The trim removed 7 bases at V and 1 base at J, leaving 6 bases unmatched. CDR3 length: 14 amino acids. The CDR3 sequence: CASTRDSLNYGYTF. The CDR3 nucleotides read TGTGCCAGCACCCGGGACAGTCTTAACTATGGCTACACCTTC.

This clone occurred a few times. This rearrangement joins TRBV4-1 to TRBJ1-1; D possibly corresponds to TRBD1 (6 bases). Germline loops: CDR1 MGHRA, CDR2 YSYEKL. This CDR3 spans 14 amino acids. The V end lost 3 bases, the J end lost 11 bases, and 19 bases lay between the germline ends. CDR3 amino acids: CASSHPLVQGGAFF. CDR3 DNA sequence: TGCGCCAGCAGCCACCCGCTAGTACAGGGTGGCGCTTTCTTT.

This chain joins TRBV18 and TRBJ2-7; 8 bases map to TRBD2. Losses at the gene ends were 1 base for V and 5 bases for J; bases not matched to a gene: 10. This CDR3 comprises 16 residues. Germline V gene data show CDR1 as KGHSH and CDR2 as LQKENI. In nucleotides, the CDR3 is TGTGCCAGCTCACCACGCTCAAGCGCGGGAGGCCACGAGCAGTACTTC. Encoded protein: CASSPRSSAGGHEQYF.

This clone showed up just a few times. The V gene is TRBV18, the J gene TRBJ2-3; 10 bases align to TRBD2. The V gene's germline CDR1 is KGHSH and CDR2 LQKENI. The ends lost 6 bases at V and 1 base at J; junction bases unmatched: 7. This CDR3 contains 16 residues. The DNA for the CDR3 is TGTGCCAGCTCGTCAAGAGCGGGAGGGCGCACAGATACGCAGTATTTT. Its translation: CASSSRAGGRTDTQYF.

The J gene is TRBJ2-2, the V gene TRBV7-2; TRBD2 matches at 8 bases. Germline V gene sequence: CDR1 SGHTA, CDR2 FQGNSA. The length of the CDR3 is 14 residues. The V gene end was trimmed by 6 bases and the J gene end by 6 bases; junction bases not matched to a gene: 6. The CDR3 bases are TGTGCCAGCAGACCCCCGGGAGGGGCCGGGGAGCTGTTTTTT. It encodes CASRPPGGAGELFF.

V usage is TRBV6-6 and J usage is TRBJ1-3; 8 bases align to TRBD1. The trim removed 5 bases at V and 3 bases at J, leaving 6 bases unmatched. This CDR3 comprises 15 residues. In germline, CDR1 is MNHNY, CDR2 SVGAGI (reference sequence). CDR3 nucleotides: TGTGCCAGCAGTCAAGGACAGGGCTATGGAAACACCATATATTTT. The encoded protein is CASSQGQGYGNTIYF.

The chain is built from TRBV11-2 and TRBJ2-7, with D hard to call. Per the germline V gene, CDR1 is SGHAT and CDR2 is FQNNGV. Trimming left V 5 bases short and J 5 bases short, with 10 bases between. This CDR3 contains 12 residues. For the CDR3, the DNA is TGTGCCAGCAGCCAAAGGAGTGACGAGCAGTACTTC. Its translation: CASSQRSDEQYF. The full variable domain, with the rest looked up from reference TRBV11-2 and TRBJ2-7, is EAGVAQSPRYKIIEKRQSVAFWCNPISGHATLYWYQQILGQGPKLLIQFQNNGVVDDSQLPKDRFSAERLKGVDSTLKIQPAKLEDSAVYLCASSQRSDEQYFGPGTRLTVT.

The chain recombines TRBV7-2 with TRBJ1-3; TRBD1 matches at 7 bases. Trimming removed 3 bases from V and 0 bases from J; junction bases left unmatched: 5. CDR3 size: 16 residues. In germline, CDR1 is SGHTA, CDR2 FQGNSA. The CDR3 here is CASSLARGVSGNTIYF. The CDR3 coding sequence is TGTGCCAGCAGCTTGGCCAGGGGGGTCTCTGGAAACACCATATATTTT. The entire variable domain, with the rest obtained from reference TRBV7-2 and TRBJ1-3, is as follows: GAGVSQSPSNKVTEKGKDVELRCDPISGHTALYWYRQSLGQGLEFLIYFQGNSAPDKSGLPSDRFSAERTGGSVSTLTIQRTQQEDSAVYLCASSLARGVSGNTIYFGEGSWLTVV.

CDR3 sequence: CASSVPTNNYEQYF. The CDR3 coding sequence is TGTGCCAGCAGCGTTCCGACAAATAATTACGAGCAGTACTTC. V gene TRBV9 combines with J gene TRBJ2-7, with unresolved D. The germline CDR1 and CDR2 sequences are SGDLS and YYNGEE. CDR3 length: 14 residues. V lost 2 bases and J lost 4, with 13 bases in between.

The V and J genes are TRBV5-5 and TRBJ1-4; 9 bases are shared with TRBD1. The CDR3 consists of 16 residues. Germline CDR1 SGHKS, CDR2 YYEKEE (reference sequence). The junction had 12 bases not matched to a gene; V was cut back by 5 bases and J by 7 bases. CDR3 amino acids: CASSQIPGQGGEKLFF. CDR3 bases: TGTGCCAGCAGTCAAATACCGGGACAGGGTGGTGAAAAACTGTTTTTT.

With respect to this clone: The junction and the germline gene differ at one end; a read error may be behind it. The chain couples TRBV20-1 to TRBJ1-1; D not resolved. The germline CDR1 and CDR2 sequences are DFQATT and SNEGSKA (reference sequence). The CDR3 covers 11 residues. CDR3 protein: CSARDASTSGF. In DNA, the CDR3 is TGCAGTGCTAGAGATGCGTCAACCTCCGGCTTT.

To note about this clone: The junction departs from germline at one end; a sequencing error may be responsible. The rearrangement uses TRBV27 and TRBJ2-6; D may be TRBD1 (5 bases). The germline gives CDR1 MNHEY, CDR2 SMNVEV (reference sequence). The CDR3 is made up of 13 amino acids. The CDR3, as DNA: TGTGCCAGCCGTATCTCTGGGGCCAACGGCCTGACTTTC. It translates to CASRISGANGLTF.

V is TRBV9 and J is TRBJ2-7; 7 positions agree with TRBD1. V gave up 2 bases and J gave up 0 bases; unmatched junction bases: 5. From germline, CDR1 is SGDLS and CDR2 YYNGEE. The CDR3 sequence is 15 residues long. The CDR3 coding sequence is TGTGCCAGCAGCGTGGATTGGGACAGCTCCTACGAGCAGTACTTC. The encoded protein is CASSVDWDSSYEQYF.

The V and J genes are TRBV7-9 and TRBJ1-6, with D unresolved. V lost 4 bases and J lost 4, with 8 bases in between. The CDR3 is 14 residues long. CDR1 and CDR2 (germline): SEHNR, FQNEAQ (reference sequence). Here the CDR3 reads CASSYGDYNSPLHF. The CDR3 bases are TGTGCCAGCAGCTACGGGGATTATAATTCACCCCTCCACTTT.

J is TRBJ2-3 and V is TRBV7-3; 11 bases fit TRBD2. Trimming at V came to 1 base and at J to 0 bases, leaving 12 bases not matched to a gene. Germline CDR1 is SGHTA and CDR2 is FQGTGA. The CDR3 is 20 residues long. CDR3 in amino acids: CASSLNWGSGRAASTDTQYF. The CDR3 region has the DNA TGTGCCAGCAGCTTAAACTGGGGTAGCGGGAGGGCAGCTAGCACAGATACGCAGTATTTT.

The chain is built from TRBV30 and TRBJ1-1; possible D gene TRBD1, 5 bases. The germline gives CDR1 GTSNPN, CDR2 SVGIG (reference sequence). The CDR3 consists of 12 residues. V was cut by 5 bases and J by 1 base, with 8 bases left in between. CDR3 bases: TGTGCCTGGGGACAATGGAACACTGAAGCTTTCTTT. Its translation: CAWGQWNTEAFF. The full variable domain, its missing parts supplied by reference TRBV30 and TRBJ1-1, is SQTIHQWPATLVQPVGSPLSLECTVEGTSNPNLYWYRQAAGRGLQLLFYSVGIGQISSEVPQNLSASRPQDRQFILSSKKLLLSDSGFYLCAWGQWNTEAFFGQGTRLTVV.

The rearrangement links TRBV7-7 to TRBJ2-1, with a weak D call TRBD1 (6 bases). Germline CDR1 and CDR2: SSHAT and FNYEAQ (reference sequence). V was pared by 5 bases and J by 6 bases, with 17 bases between. This CDR3 is built from 15 residues. The CDR3 sequence is CASSATRGTTNEQFF. For the CDR3, the DNA is TGTGCCAGCAGCGCAACCAGGGGCACCACCAATGAGCAGTTCTTC.

This clone came up a few times. As DNA, the CDR3 is TGTGCCAGCAGCCCGGGACTAGCGGGCACCGGGGAGCTGTTTTTT. Its protein product is CASSPGLAGTGELFF. This chain links TRBV7-2 with TRBJ2-2; 12 bases map to TRBD2. Germline V lookup: CDR1 SGHTA, CDR2 FQGNSA. With 5 bases clipped from V and 4 bases from J, the junction kept 2 bases outside the gene matches. The CDR3 sequence is 15 residues long.

This chain links TRBV30 with TRBJ2-5; maybe TRBD1 (6 bases). Trimming removed 0 bases at V and 7 bases at J, with 12 bases between. Per the germline V gene, CDR1 is GTSNPN and CDR2 is SVGIG (reference sequence). The CDR3 runs to 13 residues. CDR3 protein: CAWSVAGALTQYF. DNA for the CDR3: TGTGCCTGGAGTGTGGCAGGGGCCCTGACCCAGTACTTC.

CDR3 DNA: TGTGCCAGCAGCTCCGGACTAGCGGGAACCACCGAGCAGTACTTC. This codes for CASSSGLAGTTEQYF. V gene TRBV7-2 combines with J gene TRBJ2-7; 12 bases agree with TRBD2. The length of the CDR3 is 15 residues. Per germline, CDR1 SGHTA and CDR2 FQGNSA. V lost 4 bases to trimming and J lost 6 bases; unmatched junction nucleotides: 7.

The chain has TRBV29-1 and TRBJ1-2; D gene unclear. Germline V CDR1 and CDR2: SQVTM, ANQGSEA. The CDR3 consists of 11 residues. V shed 7 bases and J shed 8 bases, with 14 bases lying between them. CDR3 sequence: CSGEIADGYTF. CDR3 nucleotides: TGCAGCGGCGAGATAGCGGACGGCTACACCTTC.